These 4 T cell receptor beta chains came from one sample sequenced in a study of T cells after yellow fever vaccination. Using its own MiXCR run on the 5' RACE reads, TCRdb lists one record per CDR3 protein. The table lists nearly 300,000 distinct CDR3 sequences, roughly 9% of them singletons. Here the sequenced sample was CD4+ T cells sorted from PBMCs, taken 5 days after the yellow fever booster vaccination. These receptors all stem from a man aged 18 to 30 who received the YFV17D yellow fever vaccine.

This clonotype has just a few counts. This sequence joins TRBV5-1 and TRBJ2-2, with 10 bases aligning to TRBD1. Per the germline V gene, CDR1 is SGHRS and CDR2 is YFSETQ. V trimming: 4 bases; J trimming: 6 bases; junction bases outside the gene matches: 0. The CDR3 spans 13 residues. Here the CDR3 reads CASSGTGAGELFF. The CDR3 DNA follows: TGCGCCAGCAGCGGGACAGGGGCCGGGGAGCTGTTTTTT.

CDR3 protein: CASSLATGAGNQPQHF. CDR3 coding DNA: TGTGCCAGCAGTTTAGCCACTGGGGCGGGGAATCAGCCCCAGCATTTT. The chain joins TRBV12-3 or TRBV12-4 to TRBJ1-5; D is perhaps TRBD1 (5 bases). The CDR3 spans 16 residues. The V end lost 0 bases, the J end lost 4 bases, and 13 bases lay between the germline ends.

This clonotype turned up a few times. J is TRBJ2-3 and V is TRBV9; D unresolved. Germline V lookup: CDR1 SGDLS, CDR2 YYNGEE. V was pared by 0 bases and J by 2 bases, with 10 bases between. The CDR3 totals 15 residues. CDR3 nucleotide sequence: TGTGCCAGCAGCGTAGGGATTTCTACCACAGATACGCAGTATTTT. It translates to CASSVGISTTDTQYF.

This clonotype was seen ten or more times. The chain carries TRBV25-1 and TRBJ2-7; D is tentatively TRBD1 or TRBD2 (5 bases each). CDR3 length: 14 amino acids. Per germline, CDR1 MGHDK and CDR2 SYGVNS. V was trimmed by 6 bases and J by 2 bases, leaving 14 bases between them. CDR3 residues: CASSRDRGTYEQYF. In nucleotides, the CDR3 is TGTGCCAGCAGCCGGGACCGGGGAACCTACGAGCAGTACTTC.